A selection of T cell receptor beta chains follows, all from one sample in a study of cytomegalovirus exposure and HLA in healthy donors. Clones were sequenced by immunoSEQ multiplex PCR, and TCRdb holds only the in-frame ones, with some missing. In the table there are roughly 160,000 clones, roughly 80% of which are singletons. The specimen sequenced was PBMCs. These receptors originate from a man between 18 and 29 years old in good health and CMV-seropositive. CDR3s include the opening cysteine and the closing phenylalanine or tryptophan. The D gene is left open where the match is weak. Size tells how often a clone was seen (once, few, many) or the class of an expanded clone, and some rows leave it out.

.	TRBV5-4	few	TRBJ2-3	CASSYDSTDTQYF	TGTGCCAGCAGCTACGACTCCACAGATACGCAGTATTTT
.	TRBV4-1	.	TRBJ2-7	CASSQRQATPYEQYF	TGCGCCAGCAGCCAGCGACAGGCTACTCCCTACGAGCAGTACTTC
.	TRBV7-9	.	TRBJ1-1	CASSRGTTEAFF	TGTGCCAGCAGCCGGGGGACCACTGAAGCTTTCTTT
.	TRBV29-1	.	TRBJ1-2	CSVEIPAHTF	TGCAGCGTTGAGATTCCCGCGCATACCTTC
.	TRBV10-3	.	TRBJ2-7	CAISEKAGLVGSYEQYF	TGTGCCATCAGTGAGAAGGCAGGGTTGGTTGGCTCCTACGAGCAGTACTTC
TRBD1	TRBV7-8	few	TRBJ2-1	CASSLRQGPYNEQFF	TGTGCCAGCAGCCTACGACAGGGCCCCTACAATGAGCAGTTCTTC
.	TRBV29-1	.	TRBJ2-3	CSGRQVSSTDTQYF	TGCAGCGGGCGACAGGTCTCTAGCACAGATACGCAGTATTTT
.	TRBV15	.	TRBJ2-1	CATSRDRYGREQFF	TGTGCCACCAGCAGAGATCGGTATGGGCGTGAGCAGTTCTTC
TRBD1	TRBV5-1	.	TRBJ1-2	CASSGGGQGAGGYTF	TGCGCCAGCAGTGGAGGCGGACAGGGGGCCGGAGGCTACACCTTC
.	TRBV7-9	.	TRBJ1-4	CASSLLEGNEKLFF	TGTGCCAGCAGCTTACTGGAGGGGAATGAAAAACTGTTTTTT
.	TRBV25-1	.	TRBJ2-2	CASTTGPPGELFF	TGTGCCAGCACGACAGGACCCCCCGGGGAGCTGTTTTTT
TRBD1	TRBV6-1	few	TRBJ1-5	CASSHDRAQEPQHF	TGTGCCAGCAGCCATGACAGGGCCCAAGAGCCCCAGCATTTT
TRBD1	TRBV30	.	TRBJ1-5	CAYRGSGQPQHF	TGTGCCTACAGGGGATCGGGTCAGCCCCAGCATTTT
TRBD2	TRBV4-1	.	TRBJ2-5	CASSTGTSGSKETQYF	TGCGCCAGCAGCACCGGGACTAGCGGGTCGAAAGAGACCCAGTACTTC
TRBD1	TRBV28	.	TRBJ1-2	CASVSVGTANNYGYTF	TGTGCCAGCGTTTCGGTCGGGACAGCCAATAACTATGGCTACACCTTC
.	TRBV19	.	TRBJ2-7	CASSPYADYSYEQYF	TGTGCCAGTAGTCCCTACGCGGATTATTCCTACGAGCAGTACTTC
TRBD1	TRBV7-9	.	TRBJ2-7	CASSPDRGEYEQYF	TGTGCCAGCAGCCCGGACAGGGGCGAGTACGAGCAGTACTTC
TRBD1	TRBV6-6	.	TRBJ1-2	CASSAGAGGFYGYTF	TGTGCCAGCAGTGCAGGGGCAGGGGGCTTCTATGGCTACACCTTC
TRBD1	TRBV11-1	.	TRBJ2-3	CASSLAVGQSSTDTQYF	TGTGCCAGCAGCTTAGCAGTGGGACAGAGCAGCACAGATACGCAGTATTTT
TRBD2	TRBV4-2	.	TRBJ2-5	CASSQEYLGTSVGKTQYF	TGTGCCAGCAGCCAAGAGTATCTCGGGACTAGCGTTGGGAAGACCCAGTACTTC
.	TRBV29-1	.	TRBJ2-1	CSVGSSPAYNEQFF	TGCAGCGTTGGTAGCAGTCCTGCCTACAATGAGCAGTTCTTC
.	TRBV19	.	TRBJ2-3	CASSKSGLRADTQYF	TGTGCCAGTAGTAAAAGCGGTCTGAGGGCAGATACGCAGTATTTT
TRBD1	TRBV6-6	.	TRBJ1-2	CASSPPGRGKIGYTF	TGTGCCAGCAGTCCACCCGGCAGGGGGAAAATAGGCTACACCTTC
TRBD2	TRBV13	.	TRBJ2-7	CASSLGLAGGSGEQYF	TGTGCCAGCAGCTTAGGTCTAGCGGGAGGCTCAGGCGAGCAGTACTTC
TRBD1	TRBV5-1	.	TRBJ1-6	CASSSDRAGRPLHF	TGCGCCAGCAGCTCCGACAGGGCGGGGAGACCCCTCCACTTT
.	TRBV2	.	TRBJ1-3	CASSEALSGNTIYF	TGTGCCAGCAGTGAAGCCCTCAGTGGAAACACCATATATTTT
.	TRBV7-7	few	TRBJ1-3	CASSLGQGSGNTIYF	TGTGCCAGCAGCTTAGGGCAGGGCTCTGGAAACACCATATATTTT
TRBD1	TRBV4-2	once	TRBJ1-6	CASSQIQGFDNSPLHF	TGTGCCAGCAGCCAAATACAGGGGTTTGATAATTCACCCCTCCACTTT
TRBD2	TRBV7-9	.	TRBJ2-7	CASNPGGHEQYF	TGTGCCAGCAACCCGGGGGGGCACGAGCAGTACTTC
.	TRBV19	.	TRBJ1-5	CASSIGGWGQPQHF	TGTGCCAGTAGTATAGGGGGCTGGGGACAGCCCCAGCATTTT
.	TRBV7-2	.	TRBJ1-2	CASSPDTLYGYTF	TGTGCCAGCAGCCCGGACACCCTCTATGGCTACACCTTC
.	TRBV7-2	.	TRBJ1-3	CASSFGQSSGNTIYF	TGTGCCAGCAGCTTTGGACAGAGCTCTGGAAACACCATATATTTT
TRBD2	TRBV7-2	.	TRBJ2-2	CASSFSGLTGELFF	TGTGCCAGCAGCTTTAGCGGGCTCACCGGGGAGCTGTTTTTT
.	TRBV5-1	.	TRBJ2-2	CASSLSQGRTGELFF	TGCGCCAGCAGCTTGTCACAGGGGAGGACCGGGGAGCTGTTTTTT
.	TRBV5-4	few	TRBJ1-5	CASSQDPTDQPQHF	TGTGCCAGCAGCCAAGATCCGACAGATCAGCCCCAGCATTTT
TRBD1	TRBV18	.	TRBJ2-1	CASSPLPGQGRVEQFF	TGTGCCAGCTCACCACTACCGGGACAGGGAAGAGTTGAGCAGTTCTTC
TRBD1	TRBV29-1	few	TRBJ2-1	CSVPLRDRHNNEQFF	TGCAGCGTCCCCCTCCGGGACAGACACAACAATGAGCAGTTCTTC
TRBD2	TRBV4-3	.	TRBJ2-7	CASISGVAGVWGEQYF	TGCGCCAGCATATCTGGGGTGGCGGGGGTGTGGGGCGAGCAGTACTTC
.	TRBV30	.	TRBJ2-6	CAWSSPGANGLTF	TGTGCCTGGAGTTCCCCTGGGGCCAACGGCCTGACTTTC
.	TRBV4-3	.	TRBJ2-1	CASSQEAYSYNEQFF	TGCGCCAGCAGCCAAGAAGCGTACTCCTACAATGAGCAGTTCTTC
.	TRBV2	.	TRBJ1-5	CASESPGGNRNQPQHF	TGTGCCAGTGAGAGCCCCGGAGGGAATCGCAATCAGCCCCAGCATTTT